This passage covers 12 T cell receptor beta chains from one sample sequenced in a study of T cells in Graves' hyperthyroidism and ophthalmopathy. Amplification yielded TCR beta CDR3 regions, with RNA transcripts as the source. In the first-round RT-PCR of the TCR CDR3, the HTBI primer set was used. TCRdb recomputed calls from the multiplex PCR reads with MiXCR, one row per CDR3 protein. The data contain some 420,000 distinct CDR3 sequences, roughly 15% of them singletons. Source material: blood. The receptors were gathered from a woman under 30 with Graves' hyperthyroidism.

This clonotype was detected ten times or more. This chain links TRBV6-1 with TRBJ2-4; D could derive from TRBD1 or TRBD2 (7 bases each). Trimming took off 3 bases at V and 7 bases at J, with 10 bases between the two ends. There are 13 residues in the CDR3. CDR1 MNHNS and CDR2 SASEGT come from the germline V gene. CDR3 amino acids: CASSEQGGNIQYF. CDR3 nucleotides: TGTGCCAGCAGTGAGCAGGGGGGGAACATTCAGTACTTC.

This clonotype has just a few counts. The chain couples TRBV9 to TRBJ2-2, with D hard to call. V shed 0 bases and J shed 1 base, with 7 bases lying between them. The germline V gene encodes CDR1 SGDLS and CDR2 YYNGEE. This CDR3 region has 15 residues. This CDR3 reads CASSVGHQNTGELFF. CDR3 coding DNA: TGTGCCAGCAGCGTAGGGCACCAGAACACCGGGGAGCTGTTTTTT.

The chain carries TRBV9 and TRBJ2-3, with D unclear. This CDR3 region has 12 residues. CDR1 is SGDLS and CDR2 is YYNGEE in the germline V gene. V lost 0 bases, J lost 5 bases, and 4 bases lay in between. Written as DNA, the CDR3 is TGTGCCAGCAGCGTAGGCAGAGATACGCAGTATTTT. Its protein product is CASSVGRDTQYF.

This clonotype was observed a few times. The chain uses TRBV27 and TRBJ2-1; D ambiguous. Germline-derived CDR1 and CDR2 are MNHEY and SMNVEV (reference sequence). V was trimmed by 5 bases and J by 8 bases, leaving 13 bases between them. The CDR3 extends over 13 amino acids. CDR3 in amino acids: CASSDLEAHEQFF. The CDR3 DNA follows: TGTGCCAGCAGTGATTTAGAGGCGCATGAGCAGTTCTTC.

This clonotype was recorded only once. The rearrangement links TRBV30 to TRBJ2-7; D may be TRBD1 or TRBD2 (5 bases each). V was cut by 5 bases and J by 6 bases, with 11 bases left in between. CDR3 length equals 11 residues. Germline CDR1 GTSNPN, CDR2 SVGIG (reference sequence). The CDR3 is CAWAGAIEQYF. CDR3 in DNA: TGTGCCTGGGCCGGGGCCATCGAGCAGTACTTC.

DNA for the CDR3: TGCGCCAGCAGCCCTCTCGGGACTAGCAGAGACAATGAGCAGTTCTTC. Protein: CASSPLGTSRDNEQFF. The V gene is TRBV4-1, the J gene TRBJ2-1, with TRBD2 identical over 9 bases. The CDR3 extends over 16 amino acids. After removal of 4 bases from V and 5 bases from J, the junction contained 9 bases not matched to a gene. Looked up from germline, CDR1 is MGHRA and CDR2 is YSYEKL.

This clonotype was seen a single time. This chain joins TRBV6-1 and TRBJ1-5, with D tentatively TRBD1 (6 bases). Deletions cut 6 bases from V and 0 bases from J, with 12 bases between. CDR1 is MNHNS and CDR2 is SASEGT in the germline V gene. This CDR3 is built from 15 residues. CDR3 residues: CASRDSAYSNQPQHF. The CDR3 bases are TGTGCCAGCAGGGACAGCGCCTATAGCAATCAGCCCCAGCATTTT.

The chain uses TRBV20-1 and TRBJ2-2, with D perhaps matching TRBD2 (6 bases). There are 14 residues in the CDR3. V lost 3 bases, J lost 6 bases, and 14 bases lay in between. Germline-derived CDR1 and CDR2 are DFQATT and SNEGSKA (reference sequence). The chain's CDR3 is CSASLRRAPGELFF. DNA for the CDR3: TGCAGTGCTAGTTTGAGGAGGGCCCCCGGGGAGCTGTTTTTT.

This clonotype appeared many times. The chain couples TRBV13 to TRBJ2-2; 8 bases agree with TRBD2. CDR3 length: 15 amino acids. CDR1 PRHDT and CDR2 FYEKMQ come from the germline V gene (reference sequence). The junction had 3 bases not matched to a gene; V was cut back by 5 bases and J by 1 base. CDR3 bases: TGTGCCAGCAGCATCAGCGGGAGGAACACCGGGGAGCTGTTTTTT. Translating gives CASSISGRNTGELFF. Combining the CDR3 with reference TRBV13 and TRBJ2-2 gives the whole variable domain AAGVIQSPRHLIKEKRETATLKCYPIPRHDTVYWYQQGPGQDPQFLISFYEKMQSDKGSIPDRFSAQQFSDYHSELNMSSLELGDSALYFCASSISGRNTGELFFGEGSRLTVL.

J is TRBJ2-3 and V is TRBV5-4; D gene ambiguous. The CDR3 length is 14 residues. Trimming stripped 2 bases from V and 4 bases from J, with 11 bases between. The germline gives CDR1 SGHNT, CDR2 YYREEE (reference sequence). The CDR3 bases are TGTGCCAGCAGCTTTCTAGTCGACTCAGATACGCAGTATTTT. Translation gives CASSFLVDSDTQYF.

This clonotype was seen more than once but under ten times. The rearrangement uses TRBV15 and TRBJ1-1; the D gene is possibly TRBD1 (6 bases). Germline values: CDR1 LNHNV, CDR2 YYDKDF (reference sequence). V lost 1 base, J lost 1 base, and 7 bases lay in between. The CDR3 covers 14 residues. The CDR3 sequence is CATSRATGNTEAFF. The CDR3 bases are TGTGCCACCAGCAGAGCGACAGGGAACACTGAAGCTTTCTTT.

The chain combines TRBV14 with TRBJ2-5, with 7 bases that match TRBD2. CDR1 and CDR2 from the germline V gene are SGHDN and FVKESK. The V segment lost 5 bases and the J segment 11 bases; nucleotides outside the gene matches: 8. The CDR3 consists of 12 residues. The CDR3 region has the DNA TGTGCCAGCAGCGGGGAGGGACCCCCACAGTACTTC. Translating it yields CASSGEGPPQYF.